The 26 T cell receptor beta chains given below trace back to one sample, sequenced in a study of lymphopenia after photon versus proton radiotherapy. Measured with immunoSEQ multiplex PCR; TCRdb has only the in-frame clones, and not every one. The sample holds 25,000 to 40,000 clones; around 82% are singletons and the top ten take around 15%. The sequencing here drew on peripheral blood, taken from a patient treated with proton-based radiotherapy. The receptors derive from a woman in her 70s with pancreatic cancer.

This sequence joins TRBV28 and TRBJ2-3; D perhaps matches TRBD2 (5 bases). The CDR3 totals 14 residues. V was trimmed by 7 bases and J by 2 bases, leaving 13 bases between them. The germline CDR1 and CDR2 sequences are MDHEN and SYDVKM. The CDR3 sequence is CASTRDGLTDTQYF. CDR3 bases: TGTGCCAGCACCCGGGATGGCCTCACAGATACGCAGTATTTT.

J is TRBJ2-7 and V is TRBV6-4, with 8 bases matching TRBD1. V lost 0 bases, J lost 3 bases, and 16 bases stayed unmatched. CDR3 length: 19 residues. CDR1 and CDR2 from the germline V gene are MRHNA and SNTAGT. CDR3 nucleotide sequence: TGTGCCAGCAGTGACTCGAATCCCGACCAGTCGGGACAGGTCTACGAGCAGTACTTC. Its protein is CASSDSNPDQSGQVYEQYF.

This chain links TRBV15 with TRBJ2-5; perhaps TRBD2 as D (7 bases). This CDR3 comprises 18 residues. CDR1 LNHNV and CDR2 YYDKDF come from the germline V gene (reference sequence). V shed 0 bases and J shed 5 bases, with 22 bases lying between them. The CDR3 region is CATSRDRGGAGDMETQYF. The DNA of the CDR3 is TGTGCCACCAGCAGAGATCGAGGGGGGGCAGGGGATATGGAGACCCAGTACTTC.

The rearrangement uses TRBV7-2 and TRBJ2-7; D perhaps matches TRBD2 (6 bases). The germline V gene encodes CDR1 SGHTA and CDR2 FQGNSA. The CDR3 extends over 19 amino acids. V was clipped by 0 bases and J by 4 bases, with 25 bases between them. CDR3 coding DNA: TGTGCCAGCAGCTTAGCGCGGGCAGCCCAGACGGGTAGCGGTTACGAGCAGTACTTC. This codes for CASSLARAAQTGSGYEQYF.

The chain uses TRBV29-1 and TRBJ1-1; weak D call: TRBD1 (5 bases). This CDR3 spans 15 amino acids. The V end was cut by 3 bases, the J end by 0 bases, with 14 bases between. CDR1 is SQVTM and CDR2 is ANQGSEA in the germline V gene. The CDR3 reads CSVDRGRNMNTEAFF. The CDR3 nucleotides are TGCAGCGTTGATCGGGGACGGAACATGAACACTGAAGCTTTCTTT. Full variable domain (remainder filled in from reference TRBV29-1 and TRBJ1-1): SAVISQKPSRDICQRGTSLTIQCQVDSQVTMMFWYRQQPGQSLTLIATANQGSEATYESGFVIDKFPISRPNLTFSTLTVSNMSPEDSSIYLCSVDRGRNMNTEAFFGQGTRLTVV.

This chain's CDR3 is CASREGGSVVTQYF. DNA for the CDR3: TGTGCCAGCAGGGAGGGGGGATCTGTAGTTACGCAGTATTTT. The rearrangement links TRBV6-1 to TRBJ2-3, with D possibly called TRBD1 or TRBD2 (6 bases each). Trimming took 6 bases from V and 8 from J, leaving 18 bases between them. CDR3 length: 14 residues. Germline assignment: CDR1 MNHNS and CDR2 SASEGT.

This chain links TRBV10-3 with TRBJ2-7, with 8 bases lining up with TRBD2. V was pared by 6 bases and J by 1 base, with 8 bases of the junction left unmatched. This CDR3 region has 15 residues. Germline CDR1 and CDR2: ENHRY and SYGVKD. This chain's CDR3 is CAISQSGSQSYEQYF. The CDR3 nucleotides read TGTGCCATCAGCCAAAGCGGGAGCCAATCCTACGAGCAGTACTTC.

In this sample, this clone turned up once. The chain links TRBV5-6 to TRBJ1-2; no clear D. Between the trimmed V and J ends, which lost 2 bases and 3 bases, there was a span of 14 bases. Germline CDR1 and CDR2: SGHDT and YYEEEE. The CDR3 consists of 15 residues. The CDR3 DNA reads TGTGCCAGCAGCTTAGGGAATCGGGGAGACTATGGCTACACCTTC. Translating it yields CASSLGNRGDYGYTF.

This chain joins TRBV19 and TRBJ2-1; the D gene is possibly TRBD1 (6 bases). This CDR3 region has 14 residues. Trimming stripped 8 bases from V and 7 bases from J, with 18 bases between. In germline, CDR1 is LNHDA, CDR2 SQIVND (reference sequence). CDR3: CASVVTAGANEQFF. CDR3 nucleotide sequence: TGTGCCAGTGTCGTTACGGCAGGGGCTAATGAGCAGTTCTTC.

This sequence joins TRBV7-2 and TRBJ2-1, with TRBD2 identical over 7 bases. Germline values: CDR1 SGHTA, CDR2 FQGNSA. The V and J ends lost 5 bases and 5 bases, in that order; junction bases with no gene match: 9. This CDR3 region has 15 residues. CDR3 amino acids: CASSQTASGHNEQFF. In DNA form, the CDR3 reads TGTGCCAGCAGCCAGACGGCTAGCGGCCACAATGAGCAGTTCTTC.

This clone was recorded once. The chain couples TRBV27 to TRBJ2-7, with D unresolved. The length of the CDR3 is 13 residues. The germline V and J ends were trimmed by 3 bases and 4 bases, with 10 bases remaining between them. Germline V lookup: CDR1 MNHEY, CDR2 SMNVEV (reference sequence). The CDR3 DNA reads as TGTGCCAGCAGTTTCTCCAGAGATTACGAGCAGTACTTC. It translates to CASSFSRDYEQYF.

This chain connects TRBV11-1 to TRBJ2-5; D gene uncertain. Trimming left V 5 bases short and J 1 base short, with 14 bases between. This CDR3 spans 15 amino acids. Per germline, CDR1 SGHAT and CDR2 FQDESV (reference sequence). CDR3 protein: CASSLPQSFQETQYF. CDR3 in DNA: TGTGCCAGCAGCCTCCCACAGAGTTTCCAAGAGACCCAGTACTTC. Full variable domain (outside the CDR3, taken from reference TRBV11-1 and TRBJ2-5): EAEVAQSPRYKITEKSQAVAFWCDPISGHATLYWYRQILGQGPELLVQFQDESVVDDSQLPKDRFSAERLKGVDSTLKIQPAELGDSAMYLCASSLPQSFQETQYFGPGTRLLVL.

The chain recombines TRBV4-2 with TRBJ1-1, with TRBD1 matching 8 bases. Germline CDR1 is LGHNA and CDR2 is YNFKEQ. Trimming cost V 4 bases and J 6 bases; bases outside gene matches: 16. The CDR3 is 17 amino acids. DNA for the CDR3: TGTGCCAGCAGCCGATCGGACGGGCAGGGGGCTTTCGCTGAAGCTTTCTTT. Translating gives CASSRSDGQGAFAEAFF.

This chain links TRBV13 with TRBJ2-3, with D maybe TRBD2 (5 bases). V was clipped by 6 bases and J by 2 bases, with 18 bases between them. The CDR3 is made up of 16 amino acids. Germline V gene lookup returns CDR1 PRHDT and CDR2 FYEKMQ (reference sequence). The CDR3 here is CASRMTAGRNTDTQYF. CDR3 DNA: TGTGCCAGCAGAATGACCGCGGGCAGGAACACAGATACGCAGTATTTT.

V is TRBV7-8 and J is TRBJ2-1; TRBD1 agrees at 7 bases. After removal of 3 bases from V and 0 bases from J, the junction contained 5 bases not matched to a gene. Per the germline V gene, CDR1 is SGHVS and CDR2 is FQNEAQ. CDR3 length: 16 amino acids. CDR3 coding DNA: TGTGCCAGCAGCTTCGCGACAGGGAACTCCTACAATGAGCAGTTCTTC. Protein sequence: CASSFATGNSYNEQFF.

The chain joins TRBV7-3 to TRBJ2-2; D gene uncertain. Per the germline V gene, CDR1 is SGHTA and CDR2 is FQGTGA. CDR3 length: 13 residues. The ends were cut back, 5 bases at V and 5 bases at J, with 9 bases in the middle. Here the CDR3 reads CASSPTSTGELFF. In DNA form, the CDR3 reads TGTGCCAGCAGCCCAACCTCGACCGGGGAGCTGTTTTTT.

The count of this clone is one. The J gene is TRBJ1-3, the V gene TRBV7-8; tentatively, D is TRBD1 (5 bases). The CDR3 loop spans 16 amino acids. CDR1 is SGHVS and CDR2 is FQNEAQ in the germline V gene. Trimming took off 0 bases at V and 0 bases at J, with 9 bases between the two ends. DNA for the CDR3: TGTGCCAGCAGCTTAGCGCGGGGGATCTCTGGAAACACCATATATTTT. Translated, it gives CASSLARGISGNTIYF.

The CDR3 DNA sequence: TGTGCCAGCAGGTATGACAGGAACACTGAAGCTTTCTTT. It encodes CASRYDRNTEAFF. The J gene is TRBJ1-1, the V gene TRBV2; perhaps TRBD1 as D (5 bases). Per germline, CDR1 SNHLY and CDR2 FYNNEI. The CDR3 runs to 13 residues. V was clipped by 6 bases and J by 1 base, with 9 bases between them.

The V and J genes are TRBV19 and TRBJ2-6; weak D call: TRBD2 (6 bases). The CDR3 is 18 residues long. In germline, CDR1 is LNHDA, CDR2 SQIVND (reference sequence). Trimming left V 5 bases short and J 0 bases short, with 17 bases between. The CDR3 coding sequence is TGTGCCAGTAGTCTCTCGAGGGACGGGAGCTCTGGGGCCAACGTCCTGACTTTC. It is translated as CASSLSRDGSSGANVLTF.

This chain uses TRBV27 with TRBJ2-2, with 7 bases identical to TRBD1. The V and J ends lost 6 bases and 1 base, in that order; junction bases with no gene match: 14. The CDR3 spans 18 residues. Germline V CDR1 and CDR2: MNHEY, SMNVEV (reference sequence). The DNA for the CDR3 is TGTGCCAGCAGACCGGGACAGACGCGGAGGCTGAACACCGGGGAGCTGTTTTTT. It codes for CASRPGQTRRLNTGELFF.

This chain uses TRBV6-1 with TRBJ2-5; tentatively, D is TRBD1 (6 bases). The V gene lost 2 bases and the J gene lost 1 base, with 14 bases spanning the gap. CDR1 is MNHNS and CDR2 is SASEGT in the germline V gene. The CDR3 runs to 16 residues. In DNA, the CDR3 is TGTGCCAGCAGTGAAAGTAAATGGGGGCTCCAAGAGACCCAGTACTTC. It yields the protein CASSESKWGLQETQYF.

The chain combines TRBV25-1 with TRBJ2-3, with TRBD2 identical over 8 bases. CDR3 length: 15 amino acids. Germline CDR1 is MGHDK and CDR2 is SYGVNS. J lost 5 bases, V lost 4 bases, and 8 bases had no gene match. This CDR3 reads CASSGVREGRDTQYF. CDR3 nucleotides: TGTGCCAGCAGTGGCGTTCGGGAGGGCCGAGATACGCAGTATTTT.

The chain employs TRBV5-1 and TRBJ2-2; D call uncertain. The CDR3 is 15 residues long. V dropped 4 bases and J dropped 4 bases, with 14 bases sitting between them. Germline V gives CDR1 SGHRS, CDR2 YFSETQ. The CDR3 protein is CASSPLGVSTGELFF. The DNA of the CDR3 is TGCGCCAGCAGCCCCCTAGGCGTGAGCACCGGGGAGCTGTTTTTT.

V is TRBV28 and J is TRBJ2-7; no clear D gene. V was trimmed by 5 bases and J by 0 bases, leaving 11 bases between them. Germline V CDR1 and CDR2: MDHEN, SYDVKM. The length of the CDR3 is 14 residues. The CDR3 region has the DNA TGTGCCAGCAGTCCCGAACTGATCTCCTACGAGCAGTACTTC. This translates into CASSPELISYEQYF.

As DNA, the CDR3 is TGTGCCAGCAGCCCCACGGAAATTAGCACAGATACGCAGTATTTT. Its protein product is CASSPTEISTDTQYF. The J gene is TRBJ2-3, the V gene TRBV4-2; D not resolved. Germline V gene sequence: CDR1 LGHNA, CDR2 YNFKEQ. Trimming took 4 bases from V and 0 from J, leaving 11 bases between them. This CDR3 is built from 15 residues.

This chain joins TRBV30 and TRBJ1-2; 7 bases align to TRBD1. CDR1 is GTSNPN and CDR2 is SVGIG in the germline V gene (reference sequence). This CDR3 region has 11 residues. V dropped 1 base and J dropped 14; count of bases not matched to a gene: 7. CDR3 residues: CAWSALRGQTF. The CDR3 nucleotides read TGTGCCTGGAGTGCCTTAAGGGGACAGACCTTC.